The 3 T cell receptor beta chains below all came from one sample that was sequenced in a study of breast tumors, draining lymph nodes, adjacent tissues. In TCRdb, the multiplex PCR reads were re-called with MiXCR into one record per CDR3 protein. The top ten hold 3% to 4.5% of the sample, which has 150,000 or so distinct CDR3 sequences, 25% to 40% seen once. Axillary draining lymph nodes of breast cancer patients supplied the node samples. The source material was axillary lymph node tissue. The receptor source for this set is a female donor with breast cancer. Some clones in this sample may be carry-over from other donors' samples.

The CDR3 DNA sequence: TGTGCCAGCAGTTTTTACGTGAACACTGAAGCTTTCTTT. Translated: CASSFYVNTEAFF. The chain combines TRBV27 with TRBJ1-1, with no clear D. CDR1 and CDR2 from the germline V gene are MNHEY and SMNVEV (reference sequence). Trimming shortened V by 3 bases and J by 0 bases, and 5 bases separated the two germline ends. The CDR3 runs 13 residues.

Of note for this clonotype: A clone one base away is much larger, so this may be a read error. J is TRBJ2-5 and V is TRBV7-9; D remains unclear. V shed 4 bases and J shed 0 bases, with 6 bases lying between them. Per germline, CDR1 SEHNR and CDR2 FQNEAQ (reference sequence). This CDR3 is 13 amino acids long. This chain's CDR3 is CASSSTHQETQYF. In DNA, the CDR3 is TGTGCCAGCAGCTCGACGCACCAAGAGACCCAGTACTTC.

Points on this clonotype: This could be a read error, since a much larger clone is one nucleotide away. The chain has TRBV6-5 and TRBJ2-1; D ambiguous. There are 13 residues in the CDR3. Germline-derived CDR1 and CDR2 are MNHEY and SVGAGI. V dropped 5 bases and J dropped 5 bases, with 10 bases sitting between them. CDR3 sequence: CASSHSWNNEQFF. DNA of the CDR3: TGTGCCAGCAGTCACAGTTGGAACAATGAGCAGTTCTTC.